This T cell receptor beta chain is drawn from a study of monozygotic twins with inflammatory bowel disease (dated by TCRdb to about 2019). Broadly, across the study: In total, roughly 28 monozygotic twin pairs made up the full study: 19 Danish pairs, all IBD-discordant, plus nine German pairs, of which four were IBD-concordant and five were IBD-discordant. The search for disease-associated traits relied mainly on comparing, within discordant pairs, IBD patients with their genetically identical healthy co-twins. Each individual had, on average, about 151 000 unique TCRalpha sequences and 181 000 unique TCRbeta sequences available for analysis.

The method was 5' RACE. Preparation of each TCR library used approximately 3.5 ug of total RNA. For each sample, cDNA was synthesized in eight separate reactions using SMARTScribe reverse transcriptase. During cDNA synthesis, unique molecular identifiers containing a 6-nucleotide sample barcode were introduced by template switching. Two nested PCRs of about 16 and 10 cycles amplified the TCRalpha and TCRbeta cDNA, and bead purification followed each PCR. Before amplification, the cDNA was both treated with uracil DNA-glycosylase and purified with the QIAquick PCR purification kit. In the second PCR, Illumina TruSeq-compatible adapters and sample-specific barcodes were added. TapeStation and Qubit were used to check library quality and concentration, and roughly 5.5 ng of each library was pooled. Sequencing of pooled libraries was carried out on an Illumina HiSeq2500 single-index Rapid Run using 2 x 100 bp reads and custom sequencing primers. The original pipeline was this. UMI-based consensus assembly with MiGEC version 1.2.6 was used to correct PCR and sequencing errors. MiXCR version 2.1.1 was used for V(D)J alignment, clonotype assembly and CDR3 extraction. Gene usage, clonotype sharing and MAIT/NKT TCR abundance were normalised by analysing the top 1000, 10 000 and 20 000 clonotypes per sample. Diversity was computed as the inverse Simpson index with the vegan R package after downsampling to 27 000 UMIs. Statistical testing used paired Mann-Whitney U tests on the discordant twin pairs and applied Benjamini-Hochberg correction for multiple testing. After the reads were reprocessed by TCRdb, one entry was made per CDR3 protein sequence, with no DNA. These V and J calls originate from TCRdb's pipeline instead of the authors' own analysis. The sample's records list about 160,000 distinct CDR3 sequences. The ten most abundant clones make up 2.4% of the sample.

Note on this clonotype: This receptor's antigen is unknown.

The paper's findings and limits, for the study overall: A decrease in TCRbeta repertoire diversity, as measured by inverse Simpson index, was observed in IBD patients compared with their healthy co-twins. Background noise and inter-individual variability may have been introduced into the repertoires by the differing immunosuppressive treatments among patients. Compared with healthy twins, IBD patients had fewer clonotypes in common with other individuals, a difference most pronounced in patients showing signs of disease activity. The analysis was unable to tell apart different T cell subtypes. The results gave no support for a single strong signal or clonotype linked to IBD. Concordant and discordant twins showed no difference in repertoire similarity, possibly because of limited statistical power.

The CDR3 numbers 17 residues from cysteine through phenylalanine. Nucleotide data are not available. From each donor, a roughly 2.5 ml peripheral blood sample was collected into PAXgene tubes and stored at -80 degrees C. Without T cell sorting, total RNA was isolated from whole blood using the PAXgene blood miRNA kit on an automated QIAcube. Peripheral blood from monozygotic twin pairs, either concordant or discordant for inflammatory bowel disease, underwent deep TCRalpha and TCRbeta repertoire profiling that used unique molecular barcoding. For every twin pair, smoking habits were documented, and each individual was categorised as a current, former or never smoker.

This receptor was identified in a human donor with ulcerative colitis or Crohn's disease, or a healthy co-twin of an affected twin (not recorded which). Here the chain combines TRBV12-3 or TRBV12-4 and TRBJ1-1; TCRdb's D call, TRBD1, is unchecked because there is no DNA. Input material: blood. The CDR3 here reads CASSLYGRGGFITEAFF.